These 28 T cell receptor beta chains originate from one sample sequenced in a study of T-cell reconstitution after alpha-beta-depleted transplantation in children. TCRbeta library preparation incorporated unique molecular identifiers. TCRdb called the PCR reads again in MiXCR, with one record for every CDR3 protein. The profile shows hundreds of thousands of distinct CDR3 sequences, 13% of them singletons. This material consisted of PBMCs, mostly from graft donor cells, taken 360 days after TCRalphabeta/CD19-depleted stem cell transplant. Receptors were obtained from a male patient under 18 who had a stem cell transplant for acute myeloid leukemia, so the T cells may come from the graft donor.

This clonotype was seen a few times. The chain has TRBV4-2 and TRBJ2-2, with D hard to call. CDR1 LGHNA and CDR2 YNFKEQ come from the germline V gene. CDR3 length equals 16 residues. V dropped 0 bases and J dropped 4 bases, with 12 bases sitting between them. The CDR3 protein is CASSQDGHRGTGELFF. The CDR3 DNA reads TGTGCCAGCAGCCAAGATGGTCATCGCGGCACCGGGGAGCTGTTTTTT.

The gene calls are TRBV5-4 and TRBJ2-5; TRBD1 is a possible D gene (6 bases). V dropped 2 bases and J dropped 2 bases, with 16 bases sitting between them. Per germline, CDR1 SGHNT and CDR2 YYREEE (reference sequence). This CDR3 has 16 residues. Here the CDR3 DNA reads TGTGCCAGCAGCTTATCCCCCAGGGGCATACAAGAGACCCAGTACTTC. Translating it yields CASSLSPRGIQETQYF.

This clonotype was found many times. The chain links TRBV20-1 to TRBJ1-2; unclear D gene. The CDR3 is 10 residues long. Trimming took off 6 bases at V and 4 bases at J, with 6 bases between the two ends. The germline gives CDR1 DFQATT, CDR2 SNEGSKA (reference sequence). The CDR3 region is CSAVPYGYTF. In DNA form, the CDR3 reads TGCAGTGCCGTCCCCTATGGCTACACCTTC.

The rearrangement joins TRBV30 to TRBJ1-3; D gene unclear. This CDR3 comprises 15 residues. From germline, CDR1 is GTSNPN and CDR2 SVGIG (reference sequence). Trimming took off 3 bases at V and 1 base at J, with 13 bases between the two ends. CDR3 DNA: TGTGCCTGGAGGATTTTGTCACCTTCTGGAAACACCATATATTTT. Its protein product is CAWRILSPSGNTIYF.

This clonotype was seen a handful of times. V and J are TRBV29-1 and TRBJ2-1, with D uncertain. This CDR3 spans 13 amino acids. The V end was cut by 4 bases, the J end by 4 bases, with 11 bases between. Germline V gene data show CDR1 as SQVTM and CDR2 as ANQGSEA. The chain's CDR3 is CSVAGRFYNEQFF. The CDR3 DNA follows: TGCAGCGTTGCAGGACGGTTTTACAATGAGCAGTTCTTC.

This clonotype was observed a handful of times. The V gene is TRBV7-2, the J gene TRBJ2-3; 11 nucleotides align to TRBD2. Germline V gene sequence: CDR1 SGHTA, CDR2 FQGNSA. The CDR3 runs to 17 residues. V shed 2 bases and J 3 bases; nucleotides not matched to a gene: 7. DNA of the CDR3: TGTGCCAGCAGCTTATTTCCAGGGACTAGCGGAACAGATACGCAGTATTTT. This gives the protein CASSLFPGTSGTDTQYF. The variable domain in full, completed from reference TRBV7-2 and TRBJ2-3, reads GAGVSQSPSNKVTEKGKDVELRCDPISGHTALYWYRQSLGQGLEFLIYFQGNSAPDKSGLPSDRFSAERTGGSVSTLTIQRTQQEDSAVYLCASSLFPGTSGTDTQYFGPGTRLTVL.

The CDR3 reads CSGQLDSHRGYTF. In nucleotides, the CDR3 is TGCAGCGGTCAGTTGGACAGTCACAGGGGCTACACCTTC. The chain combines TRBV29-1 with TRBJ1-2; D might be TRBD1 (6 bases). This CDR3 has 13 residues. Germline CDR1 SQVTM, CDR2 ANQGSEA. V was clipped by 7 bases and J by 8 bases, with 20 bases between them.

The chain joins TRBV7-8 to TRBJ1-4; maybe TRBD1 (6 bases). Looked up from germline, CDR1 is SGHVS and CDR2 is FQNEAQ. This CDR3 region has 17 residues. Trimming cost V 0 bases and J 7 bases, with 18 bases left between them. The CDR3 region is CASSLAGTLLGGEKLFF. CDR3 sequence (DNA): TGTGCCAGCAGCTTAGCCGGGACTCTCTTAGGGGGTGAAAAACTGTTTTTT.

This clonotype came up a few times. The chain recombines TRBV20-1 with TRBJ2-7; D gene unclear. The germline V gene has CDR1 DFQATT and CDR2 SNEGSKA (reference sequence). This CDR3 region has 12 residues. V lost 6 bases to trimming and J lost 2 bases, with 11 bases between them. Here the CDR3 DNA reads TGCAGTGCGCCGGCAGGAACCTACGAGCAGTACTTC. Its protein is CSAPAGTYEQYF.

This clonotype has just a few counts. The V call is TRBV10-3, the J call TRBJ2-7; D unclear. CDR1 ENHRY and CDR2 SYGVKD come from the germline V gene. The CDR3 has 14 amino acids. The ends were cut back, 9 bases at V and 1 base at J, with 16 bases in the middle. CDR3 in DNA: TGTGCCATTTTCGACGGATTCTCTTCCTACGAGCAGTACTTC. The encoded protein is CAIFDGFSSYEQYF.

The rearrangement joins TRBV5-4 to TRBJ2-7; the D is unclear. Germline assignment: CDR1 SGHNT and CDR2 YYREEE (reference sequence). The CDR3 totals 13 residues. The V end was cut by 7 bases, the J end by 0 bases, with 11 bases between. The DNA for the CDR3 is TGTGCCAGCCAGTCCTGGGACTCCTACGAGCAGTACTTC. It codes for CASQSWDSYEQYF.

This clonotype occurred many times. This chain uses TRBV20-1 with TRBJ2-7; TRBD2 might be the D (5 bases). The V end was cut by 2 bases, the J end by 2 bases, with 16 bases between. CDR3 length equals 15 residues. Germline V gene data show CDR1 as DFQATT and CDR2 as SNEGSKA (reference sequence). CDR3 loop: CSARIPREGPYEQYF. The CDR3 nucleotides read TGCAGTGCTAGAATCCCGAGGGAAGGACCCTACGAGCAGTACTTC.

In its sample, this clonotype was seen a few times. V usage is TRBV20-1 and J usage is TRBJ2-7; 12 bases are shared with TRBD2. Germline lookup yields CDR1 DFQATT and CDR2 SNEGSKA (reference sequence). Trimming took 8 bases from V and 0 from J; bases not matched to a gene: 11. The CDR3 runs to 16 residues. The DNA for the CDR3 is TGCAGTCTTACCGGGACTAGCGGGTCGAGCTCCTACGAGCAGTACTTC. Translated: CSLTGTSGSSSYEQYF.

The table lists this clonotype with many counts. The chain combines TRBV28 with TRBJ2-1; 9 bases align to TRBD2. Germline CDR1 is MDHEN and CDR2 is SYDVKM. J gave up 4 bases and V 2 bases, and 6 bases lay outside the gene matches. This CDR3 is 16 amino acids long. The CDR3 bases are TGTGCCAGCAGTTTAGAGTCTGCGGGAGGGTACAATGAGCAGTTCTTC. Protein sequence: CASSLESAGGYNEQFF. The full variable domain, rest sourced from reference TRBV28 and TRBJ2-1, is DVKVTQSSRYLVKRTGEKVFLECVQDMDHENMFWYRQDPGLGLRLIYFSYDVKMKEKGDIPEGYSVSREKKERFSLILESASTNQTSMYLCASSLESAGGYNEQFFGPGTRLTVL.

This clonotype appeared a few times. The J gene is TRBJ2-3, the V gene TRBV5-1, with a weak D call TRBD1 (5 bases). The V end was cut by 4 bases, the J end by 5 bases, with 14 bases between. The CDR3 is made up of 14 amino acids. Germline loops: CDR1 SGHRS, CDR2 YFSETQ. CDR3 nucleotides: TGCGCCAGCAGCCAGGACAATCGACGAGATACGCAGTATTTT. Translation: CASSQDNRRDTQYF.

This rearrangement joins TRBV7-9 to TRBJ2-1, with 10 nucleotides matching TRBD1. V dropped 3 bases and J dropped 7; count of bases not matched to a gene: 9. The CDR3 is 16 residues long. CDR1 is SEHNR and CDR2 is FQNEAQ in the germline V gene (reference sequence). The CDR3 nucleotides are TGTGCCAGCAGCTTCCGGGACAGGGGAGGTAGGAATGAGCAGTTCTTC. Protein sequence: CASSFRDRGGRNEQFF.

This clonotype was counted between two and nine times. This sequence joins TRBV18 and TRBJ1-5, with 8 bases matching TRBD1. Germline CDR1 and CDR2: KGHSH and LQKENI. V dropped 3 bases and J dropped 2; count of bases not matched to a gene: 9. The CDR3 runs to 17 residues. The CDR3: CASSPPRVGQGNQPQHF. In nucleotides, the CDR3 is TGTGCCAGCTCACCCCCGCGGGTGGGACAGGGCAATCAGCCCCAGCATTTT.

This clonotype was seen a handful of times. CDR3 region: CASSFDRLGTGNTIYF. DNA for the CDR3: TGCGCCAGCAGCTTCGACAGACTGGGGACTGGAAACACCATATATTTT. The rearrangement joins TRBV5-1 to TRBJ1-3, with D tentatively TRBD1 (5 bases). With 2 bases removed from V and 2 bases from J, the gap between germline ends came to 14 bases. The CDR3 spans 16 residues. CDR1 and CDR2 (germline): SGHRS, YFSETQ. Full variable domain (outside the CDR3, taken from reference TRBV5-1 and TRBJ1-3): KAGVTQTPRYLIKTRGQQVTLSCSPISGHRSVSWYQQTPGQGLQFLFEYFSETQRNKGNFPGRFSGRQFSNSRSEMNVSTLELGDSALYLCASSFDRLGTGNTIYFGEGSWLTVV.

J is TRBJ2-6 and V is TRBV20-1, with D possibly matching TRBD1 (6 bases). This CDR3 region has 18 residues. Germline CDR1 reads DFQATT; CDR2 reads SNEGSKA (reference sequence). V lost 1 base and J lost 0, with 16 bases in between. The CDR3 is CSARVHPGQTSGANVLTF. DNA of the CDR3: TGCAGTGCTAGAGTACACCCGGGACAAACCTCTGGGGCCAACGTCCTGACTTTC.

The CDR3 sequence is CASSDWRAIDTQYF. In DNA, the CDR3 is TGTGCCAGCAGTGATTGGAGGGCCATAGATACGCAGTATTTT. The rearrangement uses TRBV25-1 and TRBJ2-3; D is perhaps TRBD2 (6 bases). With 3 bases removed from V and 5 bases from J, the gap between germline ends came to 12 bases. The CDR3 has 14 amino acids. CDR1 is MGHDK, CDR2 SYGVNS, per germline.

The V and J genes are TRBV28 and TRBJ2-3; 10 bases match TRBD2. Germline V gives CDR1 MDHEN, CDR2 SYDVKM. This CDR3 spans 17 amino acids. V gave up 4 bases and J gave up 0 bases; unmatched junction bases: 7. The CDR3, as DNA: TGTGCCAGCAGTTCCCAATCTAGCGGGGGAAGCACAGATACGCAGTATTTT. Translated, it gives CASSSQSSGGSTDTQYF. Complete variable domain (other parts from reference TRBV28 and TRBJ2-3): DVKVTQSSRYLVKRTGEKVFLECVQDMDHENMFWYRQDPGLGLRLIYFSYDVKMKEKGDIPEGYSVSREKKERFSLILESASTNQTSMYLCASSSQSSGGSTDTQYFGPGTRLTVL.

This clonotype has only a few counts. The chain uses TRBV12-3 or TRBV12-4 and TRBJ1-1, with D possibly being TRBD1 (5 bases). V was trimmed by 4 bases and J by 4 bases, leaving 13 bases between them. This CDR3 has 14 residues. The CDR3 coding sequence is TGTGCCAGCAGTTCTCCTCCGGGGGGCACTGAAGCTTTCTTT. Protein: CASSSPPGGTEAFF.

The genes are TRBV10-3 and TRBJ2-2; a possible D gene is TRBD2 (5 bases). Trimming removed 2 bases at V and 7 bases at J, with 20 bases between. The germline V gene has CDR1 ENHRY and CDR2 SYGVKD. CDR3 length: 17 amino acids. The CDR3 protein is CAISERFSGGLDGELFF. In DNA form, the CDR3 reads TGTGCCATCAGTGAGAGGTTCAGCGGAGGATTAGACGGGGAGCTGTTTTTT.

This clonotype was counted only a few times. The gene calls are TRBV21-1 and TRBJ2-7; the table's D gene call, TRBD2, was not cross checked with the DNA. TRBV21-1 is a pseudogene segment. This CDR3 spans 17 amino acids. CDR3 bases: TGTGCCAGCAGCCCCCCGAATGGAACTAGCGGGGCCTACGAGCAGTACTTC. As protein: CASSPPNGTSGAYEQYF.

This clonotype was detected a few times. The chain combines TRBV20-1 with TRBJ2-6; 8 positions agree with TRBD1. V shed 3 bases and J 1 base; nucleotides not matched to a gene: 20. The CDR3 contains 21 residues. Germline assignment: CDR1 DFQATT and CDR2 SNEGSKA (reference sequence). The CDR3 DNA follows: TGCAGTGCTAGGGGGGGACAGGATTTATGGCTTGACAAGTCTGGGGCCAACGTCCTGACTTTC. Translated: CSARGGQDLWLDKSGANVLTF.

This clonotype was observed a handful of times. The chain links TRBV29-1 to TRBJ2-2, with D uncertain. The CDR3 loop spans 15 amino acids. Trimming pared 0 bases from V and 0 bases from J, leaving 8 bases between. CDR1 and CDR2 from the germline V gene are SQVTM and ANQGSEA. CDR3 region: CSVEDRAANTGELFF. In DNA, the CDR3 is TGCAGCGTTGAAGATCGGGCTGCGAACACCGGGGAGCTGTTTTTT.

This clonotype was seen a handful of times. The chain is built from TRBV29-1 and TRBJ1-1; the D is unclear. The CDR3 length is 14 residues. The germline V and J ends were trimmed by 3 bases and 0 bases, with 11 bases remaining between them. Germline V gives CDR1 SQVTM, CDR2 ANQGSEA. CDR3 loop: CSVDYILLNTEAFF. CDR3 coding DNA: TGCAGCGTTGATTATATTCTCCTGAACACTGAAGCTTTCTTT.

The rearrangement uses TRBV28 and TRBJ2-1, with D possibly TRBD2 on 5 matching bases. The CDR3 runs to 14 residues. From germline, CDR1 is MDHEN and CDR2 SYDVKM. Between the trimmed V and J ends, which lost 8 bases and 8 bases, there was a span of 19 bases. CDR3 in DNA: TGTGCCAGCGCCTCCCTGGGAGTGGTCGATGAGCAGTTCTTC. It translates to CASASLGVVDEQFF.